This entry concerns a single T cell receptor (beta chain). Germline CDR1 SGDLS, CDR2 YYNGEE. This CDR3 comprises 16 residues. V shed 3 bases, J shed 0 bases, and the junction held 5 bases outside the gene matches. This entry belongs to a study of T cell changes during pregnancy in multiple sclerosis. Generated by immunoSEQ multiplex PCR, the TCRdb table keeps only in-frame clones and is missing some. This repertoire shows 90,000 to 100,000 clones, roughly 93% found once; its top ten account for 2% to 2.5%. The J gene is TRBJ2-2, the V gene TRBV9; TRBD2 aligns across 7 bases. Sequenced material: peripheral blood, taken in the third trimester of pregnancy. The sequence was obtained from a female donor with multiple sclerosis, enrolled in a pregnancy study. The DNA of the CDR3 is TGTGCCAGCAGCGCACTAGCGCCCGCGAACACCGGGGAGCTGTTTTTT. Protein sequence: CASSALAPANTGELFF.